The following is a T cell receptor (beta chain) sequence with its context. Its antigen is still unknown. The sample is drawn from a study of cytomegalovirus exposure and HLA in healthy donors. Study information: HLA-typed donors were the source of approximately 85 million unique TCRs, which an early data release held. Study-wide findings and caveats: When analyzed later, a missense DCLRE1C variant was found to be linked to TCR beta V- and J-gene trimming. For most subjects, TCR beta sequences were reported to predict HLA-A and HLA-B alleles with accuracy.

Both 60 Vbeta primers and 13 Jbeta primers went into the PCR. Under the authors' procedure: Counted up in a later analysis, unique TCR beta chains came to some 72 million, with around 9.9 million shared. The method was immunoSEQ multiplex PCR; TCRdb's version includes in-frame clones alone and lacks a portion of them. V, J and clone size reflect that table, while D and trimming were determined from the DNA. In the table there are over 75,000 clones, approximately 76% of which are singletons. Germline V lookup: CDR1 WSHSY, CDR2 SAAADI. Trimming at V came to 10 bases and at J to 7 bases, leaving 9 bases not matched to a gene. The CDR3 consists of 14 residues.

This TCR came from a man aged 35 to 55 in good health and CMV-seropositive. The rearrangement links TRBV10-2 to TRBJ2-1; TRBD2 agrees at 11 bases. Sequencing input: PBMCs. CDR3: CATETSGIANEQFF. In DNA form, the CDR3 reads TGCGCCACAGAGACTAGCGGGATTGCAAATGAGCAGTTCTTC.